Shown below are 5 T cell receptor beta chains from a single sample sequenced in a study of human T cells and chemical hapten exposure. TCRdb re-derived calls from the RACE reads in MiXCR, one entry per CDR3 protein. The table includes 40,000 to 45,000 distinct CDR3 sequences, 3.7% detected once. Sample time point: healthy volunteer bleed at 6 weeks. Total RNA was isolated from whole blood that had not been fractionated. The sequencing input was whole blood. The receptors derive from a human donor in good health. Some clones in this sample may be carry-over from other donors' samples.

This clonotype was found a few times. The rearrangement uses TRBV12-3 or TRBV12-4 and TRBJ1-1; D gene unclear. The ends were cut back, 1 base at V and 2 bases at J, with 11 bases in the middle. CDR3 length: 15 amino acids. The CDR3 DNA is TGTGCCAGCAGTTTAGAGGCGGGGATTAACACTGAAGCTTTCTTT. Translating gives CASSLEAGINTEAFF.

This clonotype showed up just a few times. The genes are TRBV2 and TRBJ2-1; 10 bases match TRBD2. This CDR3 contains 15 residues. Germline values: CDR1 SNHLY, CDR2 FYNNEI. With V trimmed by 6 bases and J by 4 bases, 6 bases remained unmatched. The CDR3: CASRFLAGEYNEQFF. The CDR3 nucleotides are TGTGCCAGCAGGTTCCTAGCGGGAGAATACAATGAGCAGTTCTTC. Full variable domain (rest looked up from reference TRBV2 and TRBJ2-1): EPEVTQTPSHQVTQMGQEVILRCVPISNHLYFYWYRQILGQKVEFLVSFYNNEISEKSEIFDDQFSVERPDGSNFTLKIRSTKLEDSAMYFCASRFLAGEYNEQFFGPGTRLTVL.

The sample holds many counts of this clonotype. CDR3 nucleotides: TGTGCCAGCAGGCCGGATAGCTCTGGGGCCAACGTCCTGACTTTC. Translation: CASRPDSSGANVLTF. This chain connects TRBV12-3 or TRBV12-4 to TRBJ2-6; unclear D gene. V gave up 6 bases and J gave up 0 bases, with 9 bases separating them. The length of the CDR3 is 15 residues.

In its sample, this clonotype was seen a few times. The V call is TRBV14, the J call TRBJ2-7; no definite D call. Trimming stripped 4 bases from V and 2 bases from J, with 15 bases between. The germline CDR1 and CDR2 sequences are SGHDN and FVKESK. This CDR3 spans 15 amino acids. As DNA, the CDR3 is TGTGCCAGCAGCCTCCCTCACCGGCCCCCCTACGAGCAGTACTTC. Amino acids: CASSLPHRPPYEQYF.

The V gene is TRBV28, the J gene TRBJ1-2, with 11 bases matching TRBD1. This CDR3 spans 15 amino acids. CDR1 MDHEN and CDR2 SYDVKM come from the germline V gene. With V trimmed by 6 bases and J by 6 bases, 9 bases remained unmatched. The CDR3 region is CASRDRGLPRDGYTF. CDR3 coding DNA: TGTGCCAGCAGGGACAGGGGGCTTCCGAGGGATGGCTACACCTTC.